Shown below are 16 T cell receptor beta chains from a single sample sequenced in a study of cytotoxic CD8 clonotypes in ibrutinib-treated CLL. This table comes from immunoSEQ multiplex PCR, and its TCRdb copy is limited to in-frame clones, with some not included. The sample comprises hundreds of thousands of clones, less than 75% of which are singletons, and over 15% rests with the top ten. The specimen was PBMCs, collected after 24 months of ibrutinib treatment. These receptors came from a human donor with chronic lymphocytic leukemia.

This chain joins TRBV28 and TRBJ2-3; TRBD2 aligns across 11 bases. The V and J ends lost 6 bases and 3 bases, in that order; junction bases with no gene match: 5. Germline CDR1 MDHEN, CDR2 SYDVKM. There are 15 residues in the CDR3. CDR3 sequence: CASRHTSGRTDTQYF. The CDR3 DNA follows: TGTGCCAGCAGACATACTAGCGGGAGAACAGATACGCAGTATTTT.

This clone was recorded a few times. CDR3 region: CASSEAMDRANEQFF. The CDR3 DNA reads TGTGCCAGCAGTGAAGCGATGGACAGGGCTAATGAGCAGTTCTTC. The genes are TRBV2 and TRBJ2-1, with 8 bases matching TRBD1. The CDR3 runs 15 residues. From germline, CDR1 is SNHLY and CDR2 FYNNEI. Trimming removed 0 bases from V and 7 bases from J; junction bases left unmatched: 5.

A few counts support this clone. The genes are TRBV25-1 and TRBJ1-2; perhaps TRBD1 as D (5 bases). Germline CDR1 and CDR2: MGHDK and SYGVNS. The CDR3 has 12 residues. Trimming took off 1 base at V and 7 bases at J, with 7 bases between the two ends. The chain's CDR3 is CASSESGLGYTF. The CDR3 nucleotides are TGTGCCAGCAGTGAATCGGGGCTTGGCTACACCTTC.

This clone was seen a few times. This chain joins TRBV5-1 and TRBJ2-7; TRBD1 agrees at 7 bases. Germline-derived CDR1 and CDR2 are SGHRS and YFSETQ. Trimming removed 0 bases from V and 4 bases from J; junction bases left unmatched: 13. The CDR3 contains 17 residues. CDR3 DNA sequence: TGCGCCAGCAGCTTGGGGGCCTCTGGGACAGTTGTTTACGAGCAGTACTTC. It codes for CASSLGASGTVVYEQYF.

The chain couples TRBV19 to TRBJ2-5; D might be TRBD1 or TRBD2, each matching 5 bases. The CDR3 consists of 13 residues. Germline V CDR1 and CDR2: LNHDA, SQIVND (reference sequence). Trimming left V 3 bases short and J 9 bases short, with 14 bases between. The CDR3 here is CASSIGAGTAQYF. DNA for the CDR3: TGTGCCAGTAGTATTGGGGCAGGGACGGCCCAGTACTTC.

V is TRBV4-2 and J is TRBJ2-7, with 7 bases identical to TRBD1. The CDR3 has 13 residues. In germline, CDR1 is LGHNA, CDR2 YNFKEQ. V gave up 7 bases and J gave up 2 bases; unmatched junction bases: 5. Here the CDR3 reads CASTGTDTYEQYF. CDR3 in DNA: TGTGCCAGCACCGGGACAGATACCTACGAGCAGTACTTC.

This chain connects TRBV28 to TRBJ1-4, with D possibly TRBD1 on 5 matching bases. Trimming took 2 bases from V and 10 from J, leaving 23 bases between them. This CDR3 region has 17 residues. Germline values: CDR1 MDHEN, CDR2 SYDVKM. The CDR3 DNA is TGTGCCAGCAGTTTAGGGGGTAGTAGGGGAGGGTCTGGAAAACTGTTTTTT. Protein product: CASSLGGSRGGSGKLFF.

V usage is TRBV5-1 and J usage is TRBJ2-2, with 8 bases matching TRBD1. J gave up 6 bases and V 8 bases, and 9 bases lay outside the gene matches. CDR3 size: 14 residues. Per germline, CDR1 SGHRS and CDR2 YFSETQ. This chain's CDR3 is CASQTGVEAGELFF. The CDR3 region has the DNA TGCGCCAGTCAGACAGGGGTCGAGGCCGGGGAGCTGTTTTTT.

Worth noting for this clone: Other DNA sequences in this sample translate to the same CDR3. The rearrangement joins TRBV18 to TRBJ2-7; 9 positions match TRBD2. With 3 bases clipped from V and 0 bases from J, the junction kept 6 bases outside the gene matches. Looked up from germline, CDR1 is KGHSH and CDR2 is LQKENI. This CDR3 region has 16 residues. CDR3 bases: TGTGCCAGCTCACCTCTTCTAGCGGGAAGCTCCTACGAGCAGTACTTC. The encoded protein is CASSPLLAGSSYEQYF. Complete variable domain (other parts from reference TRBV18 and TRBJ2-7): NAGVMQNPRHLVRRRGQEARLRCSPMKGHSHVYWYRQLPEEGLKFMVYLQKENIIDESGMPKERFSAEFPKEGPSILRIQQVVRGDSAAYFCASSPLLAGSSYEQYFGPGTRLTVT.

The V and J genes are TRBV6-1 and TRBJ2-7, with D possibly called TRBD1 or TRBD2 (5 bases each). CDR3 size: 15 residues. Germline V lookup: CDR1 MNHNS, CDR2 SASEGT. V was clipped by 3 bases and J by 3 bases, with 15 bases between them. In DNA, the CDR3 is TGTGCCAGCAGTGACGGGACCCCAATCCTCTACGAGCAGTACTTC. Protein product: CASSDGTPILYEQYF.

This sequence joins TRBV27 and TRBJ2-3, with unresolved D. V lost 5 bases and J lost 0, with 12 bases in between. Germline CDR1 is MNHEY and CDR2 is SMNVEV (reference sequence). CDR3 length: 15 amino acids. CDR3 region: CASSVGRPSTDTQYF. DNA for the CDR3: TGTGCCAGCAGTGTCGGTAGACCTAGCACAGATACGCAGTATTTT.

This chain connects TRBV19 to TRBJ2-3, with 8 bases matching TRBD1. Germline CDR1 is LNHDA and CDR2 is SQIVND (reference sequence). V lost 3 bases and J lost 0; bases outside the gene matches: 2. The CDR3 is 15 residues long. DNA for the CDR3: TGTGCCAGTAGTATGACAGGGGCTAGCACAGATACGCAGTATTTT. Protein: CASSMTGASTDTQYF.

The gene calls are TRBV7-8 and TRBJ2-5; D might be TRBD2 (6 bases). The CDR3 extends over 13 amino acids. V lost 5 bases to trimming and J lost 7 bases, with 14 bases between them. Germline CDR1 SGHVS, CDR2 FQNEAQ. The CDR3 nucleotides are TGTGCCAGCAGCCCGGGAGCCGGAAGGACCCAGTACTTC. Translation: CASSPGAGRTQYF.

V and J are TRBV7-2 and TRBJ2-7; TRBD2 matches at 9 bases. Germline V gene sequence: CDR1 SGHTA, CDR2 FQGNSA. The ends lost 2 bases at V and 0 bases at J; junction bases unmatched: 11. The CDR3 spans 18 residues. The chain's CDR3 is CASSLQTSGELSSYEQYF. The CDR3 bases are TGTGCCAGCAGCTTACAGACTAGCGGAGAGCTGAGCTCCTACGAGCAGTACTTC. Supplemented by reference TRBV7-2 and TRBJ2-7, the full variable domain reads GAGVSQSPSNKVTEKGKDVELRCDPISGHTALYWYRQSLGQGLEFLIYFQGNSAPDKSGLPSDRFSAERTGGSVSTLTIQRTQQEDSAVYLCASSLQTSGELSSYEQYFGPGTRLTVT.

The DNA of the CDR3 is TGTGCCAGCTCACCACGGGGACAGGGCAATCAGCCCCAGCATTTT. It is translated as CASSPRGQGNQPQHF. The chain employs TRBV18 and TRBJ1-5; 8 bases fit TRBD1. CDR3 length equals 15 residues. CDR1 and CDR2 from the germline V gene are KGHSH and LQKENI. With 1 base clipped from V and 2 bases from J, the junction kept 1 base outside the gene matches.

The genes are TRBV30 and TRBJ2-3, with a weak D call TRBD2 (6 bases). Trimming stripped 0 bases from V and 7 bases from J, with 14 bases between. The germline V gene encodes CDR1 GTSNPN and CDR2 SVGIG (reference sequence). The CDR3 is 14 residues long. CDR3 in amino acids: CAWSVSGGGYTQYF. CDR3 in DNA: TGTGCCTGGAGTGTCTCGGGCGGAGGGTATACGCAGTATTTT.